This T cell receptor beta chain was recorded in a study of cytomegalovirus exposure and HLA in healthy donors. Between the trimmed V and J ends, which lost 0 bases and 6 bases, there was a span of 10 bases. The CDR3 is 14 amino acids. The germline V gene has CDR1 SGHRS and CDR2 YFSETQ. Using immunoSEQ multiplex PCR, the repertoire was profiled, and TCRdb retains in-frame clones only, with some absent. The sample shows 150,000 to 180,000 clones, approximately 86% of them seen only once. This clonotype was sampled from a man between 18 and 35 years old in good health and CMV-seropositive. Sequencing was carried out using PBMCs. This chain connects TRBV5-1 to TRBJ2-1; tentatively, D is TRBD2 (6 bases). Here the CDR3 reads CASSLAGVVNEQFF. The DNA of the CDR3 is TGCGCCAGCAGCTTGGCGGGAGTAGTCAATGAGCAGTTCTTC.